This T cell receptor beta chain was observed in a study of vaccination effects on CD4 cells after COVID-19. Study summary: Sampling occurred a median 72 days post second dose, range 14 to 241.

This CDR3 is built from 14 residues. Trimming left V 2 bases short and J 5 bases short, with 9 bases between. From germline, CDR1 is KGHSH and CDR2 LQKENI. Whole-study findings and limits: Healthy vaccinees' vaccine-induced clones included only 1 of 255 cross-reacting with common cold coronaviruses. Substantial clonal contraction characterized both infection- and vaccine-induced clones late after vaccination.

Some clones are missing from TCRdb's copy, which holds only in-frame ones; the method was immunoSEQ multiplex PCR. This repertoire shows roughly 24,000 clones, roughly 76% found once; its top ten account for 5.6%. As concerns this clone: Its antigen remains unknown.

Sequencing followed a ViraFEST assay step that expanded antigen-specific CD4+ T cells with viral peptide pools. Upon completion of around eleven days in culture, CD4+ T cells were isolated. Either the mRNA-1273 or the BNT162b2 vaccine was given to participants as two doses. Nucleocapsid antibody tests were negative, and the vaccine recipients had no prior SARS-CoV-2 infection. Sample: CD4+ T cells from PBMCs cultured with SARS-CoV-2 spike peptides, taken after COVID-19 vaccination. The source is a human donor who received a COVID-19 vaccine. Some clones in this sample may be carry-over from other donors' samples. This chain links TRBV18 with TRBJ2-2; D gene unclear. The CDR3 sequence: CASSPGGGTGELFF. CDR3 nucleotide sequence: TGTGCCAGCTCACCAGGTGGCGGTACCGGGGAGCTGTTTTTT.